These T cell receptor beta chains were read from a single sample in a study of T cell clusters in autoimmune cytopenias. TCRdb re-called the multiplex PCR reads, yielding one record per CDR3 amino acid sequence without DNA. The sample totals 9,500 to 12,000 distinct CDR3 sequences. The same data also went into a second study, on T cell repertoires in aging, cancer and after chemotherapy.

The sequencing sample was made of peripheral blood. The source of these receptors is a human donor in good health. Each CDR3 is given with its conserved first and last residue. Size is omitted from some rows. Given values are once, few, many or a class for expanded clones.

V: TRBV13
size: medium-sized
J: TRBJ1-1
CDR3: CASSARTGRTEAFF

V: TRBV30
size: .
J: TRBJ1-1
CDR3: CAWSGTLNTEAFF

V: TRBV27
size: .
J: TRBJ2-5
CDR3: CASSWTGLAETQYF

V: TRBV19
size: .
J: TRBJ2-1
CDR3: CASSILFDGSEQFF

V: TRBV19
size: .
J: TRBJ1-5
CDR3: CASSDRGPQHF

V: TRBV10-3
size: .
J: TRBJ2-3
CDR3: CAISERPGITDTQYF

V: TRBV13
size: .
J: TRBJ2-7
CDR3: CASSFRGYEQYF

V: TRBV29-1
size: .
J: TRBJ1-1
CDR3: CSVAWDRRTRSGVNTEAFF

V: TRBV15
size: .
J: TRBJ2-7
CDR3: CATSRDRSIEQYF

V: TRBV12-3/TRBV12-4
size: .
J: TRBJ2-1
CDR3: CASSSGDEQFF

V: TRBV6-4
size: .
J: TRBJ2-3
CDR3: CASSATGGADTQYF

V: TRBV5-6
size: .
J: TRBJ1-6
CDR3: CASSMADRGLSPLHF

V: TRBV6-4
size: .
J: TRBJ1-1
CDR3: CASSDGPNTEAFF

V: TRBV18
size: .
J: TRBJ2-2
CDR3: CASSPRGQGFTGELFF

V: TRBV6-5
size: .
J: TRBJ2-1
CDR3: CASSSRRDEQFF

V: TRBV5-4
size: .
J: TRBJ2-3
CDR3: CASTPPGVADTQYF

V: TRBV19
size: .
J: TRBJ1-1
CDR3: CASSARQGLNTEAFF

V: TRBV29-1
size: .
J: TRBJ1-5
CDR3: CSATGGVNQPQHF

V: TRBV19
size: .
J: TRBJ2-5
CDR3: CASGRRTGGTETQYF

V: TRBV6-6
size: .
J: TRBJ2-1
CDR3: CASSYEQRSQFF

V: TRBV5-6
size: .
J: TRBJ1-6
CDR3: CASSKPGQGNSPLHF

V: TRBV19
size: .
J: TRBJ1-5
CDR3: CASSMDGTRGNQPQHF

V: TRBV19
size: .
J: TRBJ1-3
CDR3: CASSIVRRLNSGNTIYF

V: TRBV11-1
size: .
J: TRBJ2-3
CDR3: CASSFIGPDTQYF